The rows below give T cell receptor beta chains drawn from one sample of a study of radiotherapy plus CTLA-4 blockade in lung cancer. Clones were read by immunoSEQ multiplex PCR, and TCRdb kept only the in-frame ones, dropping some. The sample gives about 25,000 clones, about 71% of which show up once; approximately 3.3% is in the top ten. The sequencing used peripheral blood, collected from a patient treated with radiotherapy plus ipilimumab. The origin of the receptors is a human donor with non-small cell lung cancer whose response to radiotherapy plus ipilimumab could not be evaluated. CDR3s include the opening cysteine and the closing phenylalanine or tryptophan. Each record gives: D gene, CDR3 length, V gene, clone size, J gene, CDR3 protein, CDR3 DNA. A D gene is named only where the DNA matches it firmly. Where a row states a size, it is once, few, many or the class of an expanded clone; other rows omit it.

d_call: TRBD1; cdr3_length: 17; v_call: TRBV6-4; clone_size: -; j_call: TRBJ1-5; cdr3_aa: CASSVGTGGLKNQPQHF; cdr3_nt: TGTGCCAGCAGTGTAGGGACAGGGGGCTTGAAGAATCAGCCCCAGCATTTT
d_call: TRBD2; cdr3_length: 15; v_call: TRBV2; clone_size: -; j_call: TRBJ2-1; cdr3_aa: CASSLLAGGYNEQFF; cdr3_nt: TGTGCCAGCAGTCTCCTAGCGGGAGGGTACAATGAGCAGTTCTTC
d_call: TRBD2; cdr3_length: 14; v_call: TRBV7-8; clone_size: -; j_call: TRBJ2-7; cdr3_aa: CASSLMREDYEQYF; cdr3_nt: TGTGCCAGCAGCTTAATGCGGGAGGATTACGAGCAGTACTTC
d_call: -; cdr3_length: 17; v_call: TRBV10-2; clone_size: -; j_call: TRBJ2-2; cdr3_aa: CASSDGAGGFGAGELFF; cdr3_nt: -
d_call: -; cdr3_length: 14; v_call: TRBV2; clone_size: -; j_call: TRBJ2-3; cdr3_aa: CASRVQANPDTQYF; cdr3_nt: TGTGCCAGCAGGGTTCAGGCTAACCCAGATACGCAGTATTTT
d_call: -; cdr3_length: 19; v_call: TRBV7-8; clone_size: few; j_call: TRBJ2-4; cdr3_aa: CASSSQTRMRGDAKNIQYF; cdr3_nt: TGTGCCAGCAGCTCCCAGACTAGGATGAGAGGTGACGCCAAAAACATTCAGTACTTC
d_call: -; cdr3_length: 15; v_call: TRBV6-1; clone_size: few; j_call: TRBJ2-7; cdr3_aa: CASTPPGGGLYEQYF; cdr3_nt: TGTGCCAGCACTCCCCCCGGGGGTGGATTGTACGAGCAGTACTTC
d_call: -; cdr3_length: 13; v_call: TRBV5-8; clone_size: -; j_call: TRBJ1-5; cdr3_aa: CASSFQGFQPQHF; cdr3_nt: TGTGCCAGCAGCTTCCAGGGGTTTCAGCCCCAGCATTTT
d_call: -; cdr3_length: 16; v_call: TRBV27; clone_size: -; j_call: TRBJ1-1; cdr3_aa: CASSLNPLDRNTEAFF; cdr3_nt: TGTGCCAGCAGTCTAAACCCCTTGGACAGGAACACTGAAGCTTTCTTT
d_call: TRBD1; cdr3_length: 16; v_call: TRBV2; clone_size: once; j_call: TRBJ2-7; cdr3_aa: CASSAPGQGAPYEQYF; cdr3_nt: TGTGCCAGCAGTGCGCCGGGACAGGGGGCACCCTACGAGCAGTACTTC
d_call: TRBD1; cdr3_length: 15; v_call: TRBV18; clone_size: -; j_call: TRBJ2-1; cdr3_aa: CASSPGQDTYNEQFF; cdr3_nt: TGTGCCAGCTCACCGGGACAGGACACCTACAATGAGCAGTTCTTC
d_call: TRBD2; cdr3_length: 14; v_call: TRBV9; clone_size: -; j_call: TRBJ2-3; cdr3_aa: CASSVGQRGDTQYF; cdr3_nt: TGTGCCAGCAGCGTAGGCCAGCGGGGCGATACGCAGTATTTT
d_call: TRBD2; cdr3_length: 17; v_call: TRBV7-4; clone_size: -; j_call: TRBJ2-7; cdr3_aa: CASSSLLAPVQYYEQYF; cdr3_nt: TGTGCCAGCAGCTCCTTACTAGCGCCAGTACAGTACTACGAGCAGTACTTC
d_call: TRBD2; cdr3_length: 15; v_call: TRBV5-6; clone_size: once; j_call: TRBJ2-1; cdr3_aa: CASSWTSENFFEQFF; cdr3_nt: TGTGCCAGCAGCTGGACTAGCGAAAATTTTTTTGAGCAGTTCTTC
d_call: -; cdr3_length: 14; v_call: TRBV5-1; clone_size: -; j_call: TRBJ2-7; cdr3_aa: CASTRDDGGGEQYF; cdr3_nt: TGCGCCAGCACCCGCGACGATGGAGGCGGTGAGCAGTACTTC
d_call: -; cdr3_length: 14; v_call: TRBV7-9; clone_size: -; j_call: TRBJ2-3; cdr3_aa: CASNSGVSTDTQYF; cdr3_nt: TGTGCCAGCAATAGCGGCGTAAGCACAGATACGCAGTATTTT
d_call: TRBD2; cdr3_length: 16; v_call: TRBV5-1; clone_size: -; j_call: TRBJ2-7; cdr3_aa: CASSLGSGTSGGEQYF; cdr3_nt: TGCGCCAGCAGCTTGGGGTCCGGGACTAGCGGGGGGGAGCAGTACTTC
d_call: TRBD2; cdr3_length: 17; v_call: TRBV5-1; clone_size: -; j_call: TRBJ2-6; cdr3_aa: CASSLELAGAGANVLTF; cdr3_nt: TGCGCCAGCAGCTTGGAACTAGCGGGAGCTGGGGCCAACGTCCTGACTTTC
d_call: -; cdr3_length: 13; v_call: TRBV7-9; clone_size: -; j_call: TRBJ1-1; cdr3_aa: CASSTGGNTEAFF; cdr3_nt: TGTGCCAGCAGTACGGGGGGGAACACTGAAGCTTTCTTT
d_call: TRBD2; cdr3_length: 15; v_call: TRBV4-3; clone_size: -; j_call: TRBJ2-7; cdr3_aa: CASSQEAGLNYEQYF; cdr3_nt: TGCGCCAGCAGCCAAGAAGCGGGACTCAACTACGAGCAGTACTTC
d_call: -; cdr3_length: 14; v_call: TRBV19; clone_size: -; j_call: TRBJ1-6; cdr3_aa: CASSSGVYNSPLHF; cdr3_nt: TGTGCCAGTAGCTCCGGGGTGTATAATTCACCCCTCCACTTT
d_call: TRBD2; cdr3_length: 19; v_call: TRBV10-2; clone_size: -; j_call: TRBJ2-5; cdr3_aa: CASSESGRWGLADQETQYF; cdr3_nt: TGCGCCAGCAGTGAGTCAGGGAGGTGGGGTCTAGCGGACCAAGAGACCCAGTACTTC
d_call: TRBD1; cdr3_length: 16; v_call: TRBV27; clone_size: few; j_call: TRBJ2-2; cdr3_aa: CASREQGTLNTGELFF; cdr3_nt: TGTGCCAGCAGGGAACAGGGGACCCTGAACACCGGGGAGCTGTTTTTT
d_call: TRBD1; cdr3_length: 14; v_call: TRBV7-9; clone_size: -; j_call: TRBJ2-7; cdr3_aa: CASSLDRVPYEQYF; cdr3_nt: TGTGCCAGCAGCCTGGACAGGGTCCCCTACGAGCAGTACTTC
d_call: TRBD2; cdr3_length: 14; v_call: TRBV7-2; clone_size: -; j_call: TRBJ2-7; cdr3_aa: CASSLVAGLGEQYF; cdr3_nt: TGTGCCAGCAGCTTAGTAGCGGGCCTGGGGGAGCAGTACTTC
d_call: -; cdr3_length: 14; v_call: TRBV6-1; clone_size: -; j_call: TRBJ2-5; cdr3_aa: CASSETQSQETQYF; cdr3_nt: TGTGCCAGCAGTGAAACGCAGTCCCAAGAGACCCAGTACTTC
d_call: TRBD2; cdr3_length: 15; v_call: TRBV2; clone_size: -; j_call: TRBJ2-7; cdr3_aa: CASSEKVAGTYEQYF; cdr3_nt: TGTGCCAGCAGTGAAAAGGTAGCGGGGACCTACGAGCAGTACTTC
d_call: TRBD1; cdr3_length: 15; v_call: TRBV6-4; clone_size: -; j_call: TRBJ2-7; cdr3_aa: CASTVAQGEAYEQYF; cdr3_nt: TGTGCCAGCACGGTCGCCCAGGGGGAAGCCTACGAGCAGTACTTC
d_call: TRBD2; cdr3_length: 13; v_call: TRBV2; clone_size: -; j_call: TRBJ2-5; cdr3_aa: CASLAGEVETQYF; cdr3_nt: TGTGCCAGCTTAGCGGGAGAGGTAGAGACCCAGTACTTC
d_call: TRBD1; cdr3_length: 16; v_call: TRBV7-9; clone_size: -; j_call: TRBJ2-5; cdr3_aa: CASSPDGQGREETQYF; cdr3_nt: TGTGCCAGCAGCCCGGACGGACAGGGGCGGGAGGAGACCCAGTACTTC
d_call: TRBD2; cdr3_length: 15; v_call: TRBV5-1; clone_size: few; j_call: TRBJ2-7; cdr3_aa: CASSSDPGLAGARQF; cdr3_nt: TGCGCCAGCAGCTCTGACCCGGGACTAGCGGGCGCAAGGCAATTC
d_call: TRBD2; cdr3_length: 17; v_call: TRBV23-1; clone_size: few; j_call: TRBJ2-1; cdr3_aa: CASSPGGASGSYNEQFF; cdr3_nt: TGCGCCAGCAGTCCAGGTGGAGCTAGCGGGTCCTACAATGAGCAGTTCTTC
d_call: -; cdr3_length: 13; v_call: TRBV28; clone_size: -; j_call: TRBJ1-2; cdr3_aa: CASSFGGGYGYTF; cdr3_nt: TGTGCCAGCAGTTTTGGGGGCGGCTATGGCTACACCTTC
d_call: TRBD1; cdr3_length: 14; v_call: TRBV6-5; clone_size: -; j_call: TRBJ1-5; cdr3_aa: CASSPDRPDQPQHF; cdr3_nt: TGTGCCAGCAGCCCGGACAGGCCGGATCAGCCCCAGCATTTT
d_call: TRBD2; cdr3_length: 15; v_call: TRBV2; clone_size: -; j_call: TRBJ2-3; cdr3_aa: CASSTGGSGTDTQYF; cdr3_nt: TGTGCCAGCAGTACTGGCGGGAGTGGCACAGATACGCAGTATTTT
d_call: -; cdr3_length: 11; v_call: TRBV19; clone_size: -; j_call: TRBJ2-2; cdr3_aa: CASSLSGELFF; cdr3_nt: TGTGCCAGTAGCCTCTCCGGGGAGCTGTTTTTT
d_call: TRBD2; cdr3_length: 15; v_call: TRBV30; clone_size: -; j_call: TRBJ2-5; cdr3_aa: CAWSELAGGRETQYF; cdr3_nt: TGTGCCTGGAGTGAACTAGCGGGAGGTCGAGAGACCCAGTACTTC
d_call: TRBD1; cdr3_length: 16; v_call: TRBV5-4; clone_size: -; j_call: TRBJ1-4; cdr3_aa: CASSSSTGVRGEKLFF; cdr3_nt: TGTGCCAGCAGCTCATCTACAGGGGTACGAGGGGAAAAACTGTTTTTT
d_call: TRBD1; cdr3_length: 15; v_call: TRBV19; clone_size: -; j_call: TRBJ2-1; cdr3_aa: CASSTGQGAFGEQFF; cdr3_nt: TGTGCCAGTAGTACCGGACAGGGGGCTTTCGGTGAGCAGTTCTTC
d_call: -; cdr3_length: 14; v_call: TRBV25-1; clone_size: -; j_call: TRBJ2-6; cdr3_aa: CASTFGSGANVLTF; cdr3_nt: TGTGCCAGCACGTTCGGTAGTGGGGCCAACGTCCTGACTTTC
d_call: -; cdr3_length: 14; v_call: TRBV7-9; clone_size: -; j_call: TRBJ2-3; cdr3_aa: CASTQNGVGDTQYF; cdr3_nt: TGTGCCAGCACGCAGAACGGGGTTGGAGATACGCAGTATTTT
d_call: TRBD1; cdr3_length: 12; v_call: TRBV29-1; clone_size: -; j_call: TRBJ2-5; cdr3_aa: CSTQTGVETQYF; cdr3_nt: TGCAGCACCCAGACAGGGGTAGAGACCCAGTACTTC
d_call: -; cdr3_length: 11; v_call: TRBV5-6; clone_size: -; j_call: TRBJ1-4; cdr3_aa: CASSRGEKLFF; cdr3_nt: TGTGCCAGCAGCCGCGGTGAAAAACTGTTTTTT
d_call: -; cdr3_length: 14; v_call: TRBV6-5; clone_size: -; j_call: TRBJ1-3; cdr3_aa: CASSPGFSGNTIYF; cdr3_nt: TGTGCCAGCAGTCCGGGGTTTTCTGGAAACACCATATATTTT
d_call: TRBD1; cdr3_length: 14; v_call: TRBV6-6; clone_size: -; j_call: TRBJ2-7; cdr3_aa: CASSYKTGGYEQYF; cdr3_nt: TGTGCCAGCAGTTACAAGACAGGGGGATACGAGCAGTACTTC
d_call: TRBD2; cdr3_length: 17; v_call: TRBV9; clone_size: -; j_call: TRBJ2-1; cdr3_aa: CASSLGLAGGTVNEQFF; cdr3_nt: TGTGCCAGCAGCCTCGGACTAGCGGGAGGGACCGTCAATGAGCAGTTCTTC
d_call: TRBD1; cdr3_length: 11; v_call: TRBV30; clone_size: -; j_call: TRBJ2-7; cdr3_aa: CARGQNYEQYF; cdr3_nt: TGTGCCCGGGGACAGAACTACGAGCAGTACTTC
d_call: -; cdr3_length: 15; v_call: TRBV15; clone_size: -; j_call: TRBJ2-2; cdr3_aa: CATSRDRGPAGELFF; cdr3_nt: TGTGCCACCAGCAGAGATAGGGGCCCCGCCGGGGAGCTGTTTTTT
d_call: TRBD1; cdr3_length: 16; v_call: TRBV10-2; clone_size: -; j_call: TRBJ1-1; cdr3_aa: CAGSAGQGALNTEAFF; cdr3_nt: TGCGCCGGCAGTGCGGGACAGGGGGCCTTGAACACTGAAGCTTTCTTT
d_call: -; cdr3_length: 13; v_call: TRBV7-9; clone_size: -; j_call: TRBJ2-3; cdr3_aa: CASNTGNTDTQYF; cdr3_nt: TGTGCCAGCAACACAGGGAACACAGATACGCAGTATTTT
d_call: -; cdr3_length: 14; v_call: TRBV6-1; clone_size: -; j_call: TRBJ2-2; cdr3_aa: CASSEEDSTGELFF; cdr3_nt: TGTGCCAGCAGTGAAGAGGACAGCACCGGGGAGCTGTTTTTT
d_call: -; cdr3_length: 19; v_call: TRBV5-3; clone_size: -; j_call: TRBJ1-5; cdr3_aa: CARSSGWAEPSLSNQPQHF; cdr3_nt: TGTGCCAGAAGCTCCGGTTGGGCAGAGCCCTCCCTTAGCAATCAGCCCCAGCATTTT
d_call: -; cdr3_length: 12; v_call: TRBV5-8; clone_size: -; j_call: TRBJ2-7; cdr3_aa: CASSFTSYEQYF; cdr3_nt: TGTGCCAGCAGCTTCACTAGCTACGAGCAGTACTTC
d_call: TRBD1; cdr3_length: 15; v_call: TRBV7-6; clone_size: few; j_call: TRBJ1-4; cdr3_aa: CASSGTGTLNEKLFF; cdr3_nt: TGTGCCAGCAGCGGGACAGGGACCCTTAATGAAAAACTGTTTTTT
d_call: -; cdr3_length: 14; v_call: TRBV5-5; clone_size: -; j_call: TRBJ1-1; cdr3_aa: CASTSVRGNTEAFF; cdr3_nt: TGTGCCAGCACCTCGGTGCGGGGGAACACTGAAGCTTTCTTT
d_call: -; cdr3_length: 13; v_call: TRBV11-2; clone_size: -; j_call: TRBJ2-5; cdr3_aa: CASSGGLQETQYF; cdr3_nt: TGTGCCAGCAGCGGCGGCCTCCAAGAGACCCAGTACTTC
d_call: TRBD2; cdr3_length: 20; v_call: TRBV5-4; clone_size: few; j_call: TRBJ2-1; cdr3_aa: CASSSPSGTSGRSSYNEQFF; cdr3_nt: TGTGCCAGCAGCTCCCCGAGTGGGACTAGCGGGAGGAGCTCCTACAATGAGCAGTTCTTC